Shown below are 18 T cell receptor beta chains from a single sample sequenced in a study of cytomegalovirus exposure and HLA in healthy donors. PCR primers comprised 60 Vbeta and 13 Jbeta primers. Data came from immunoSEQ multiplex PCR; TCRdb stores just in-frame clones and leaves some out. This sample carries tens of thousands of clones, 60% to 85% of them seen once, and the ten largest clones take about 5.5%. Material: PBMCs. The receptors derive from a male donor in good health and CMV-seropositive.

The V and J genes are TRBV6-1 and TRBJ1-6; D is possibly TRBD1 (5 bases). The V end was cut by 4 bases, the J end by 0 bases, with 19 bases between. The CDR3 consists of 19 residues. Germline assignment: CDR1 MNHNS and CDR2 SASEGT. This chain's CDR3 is CASSVVSGGGSSYNSPLHF. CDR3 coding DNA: TGTGCCAGCAGTGTAGTTTCCGGGGGAGGGAGCTCCTATAATTCACCCCTCCACTTT.

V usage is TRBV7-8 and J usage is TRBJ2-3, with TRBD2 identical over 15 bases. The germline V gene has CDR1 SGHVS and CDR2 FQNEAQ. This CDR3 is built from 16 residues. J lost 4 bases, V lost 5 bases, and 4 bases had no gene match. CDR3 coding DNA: TGTGCCAGCAGCCGTTGGACTAGCGGGGGGGCAGATACGCAGTATTTT. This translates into CASSRWTSGGADTQYF.

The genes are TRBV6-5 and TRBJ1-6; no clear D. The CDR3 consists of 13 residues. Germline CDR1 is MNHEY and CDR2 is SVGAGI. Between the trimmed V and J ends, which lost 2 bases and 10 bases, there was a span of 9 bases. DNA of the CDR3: TGTGCCAGCAGTTACGACAAATACTCACCCCTCCACTTT. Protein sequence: CASSYDKYSPLHF.

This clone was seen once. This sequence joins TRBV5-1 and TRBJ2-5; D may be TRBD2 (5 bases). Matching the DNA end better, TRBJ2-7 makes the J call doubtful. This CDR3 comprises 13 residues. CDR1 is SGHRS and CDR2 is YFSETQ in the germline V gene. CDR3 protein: CASSVLDSYEQYF. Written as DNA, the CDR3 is TGCGCCAGCAGCGTACTAGACTCCTACGAGCAGTACTTC.

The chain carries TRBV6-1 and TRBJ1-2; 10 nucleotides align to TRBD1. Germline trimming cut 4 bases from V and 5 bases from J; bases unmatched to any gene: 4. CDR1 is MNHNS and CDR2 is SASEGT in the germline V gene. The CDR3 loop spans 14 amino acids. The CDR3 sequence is CASSARGQGYGYTF. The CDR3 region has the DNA TGTGCCAGCAGTGCCAGGGGACAGGGGTATGGCTACACCTTC.

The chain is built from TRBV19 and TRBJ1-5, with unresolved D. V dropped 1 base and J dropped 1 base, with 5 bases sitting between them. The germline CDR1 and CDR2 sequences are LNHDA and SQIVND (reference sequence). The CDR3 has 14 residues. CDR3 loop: CASSIGGSNQPQHF. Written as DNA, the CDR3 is TGTGCCAGTAGTATAGGCGGGAGCAATCAGCCCCAGCATTTT.

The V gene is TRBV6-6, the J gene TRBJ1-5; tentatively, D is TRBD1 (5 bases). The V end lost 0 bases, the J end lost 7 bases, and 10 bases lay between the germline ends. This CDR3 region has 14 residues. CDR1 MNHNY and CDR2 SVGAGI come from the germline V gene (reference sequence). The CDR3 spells CASSYSGGVQPQHF. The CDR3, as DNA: TGTGCCAGCAGTTACTCGGGGGGGGTACAGCCCCAGCATTTT.

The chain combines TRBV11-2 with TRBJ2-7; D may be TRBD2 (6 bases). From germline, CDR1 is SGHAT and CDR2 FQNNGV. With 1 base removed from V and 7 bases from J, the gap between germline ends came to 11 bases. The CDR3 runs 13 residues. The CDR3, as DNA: TGTGCCAGCAGCTTAGGGAGGGCGGGGGAGCAGTACTTC. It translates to CASSLGRAGEQYF.

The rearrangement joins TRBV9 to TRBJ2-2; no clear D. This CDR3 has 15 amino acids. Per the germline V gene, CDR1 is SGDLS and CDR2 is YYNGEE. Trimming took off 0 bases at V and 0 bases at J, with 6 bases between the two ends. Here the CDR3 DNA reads TGTGCCAGCAGCGTAGCTTTCCCGAACACCGGGGAGCTGTTTTTT. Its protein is CASSVAFPNTGELFF.

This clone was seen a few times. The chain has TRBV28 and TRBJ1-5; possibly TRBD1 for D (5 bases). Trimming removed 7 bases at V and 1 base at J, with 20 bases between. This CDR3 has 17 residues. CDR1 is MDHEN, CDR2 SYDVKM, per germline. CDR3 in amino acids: CASTSGQLGGSNQPQHF. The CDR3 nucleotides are TGTGCCAGCACCTCAGGACAATTGGGTGGGAGCAATCAGCCCCAGCATTTT.

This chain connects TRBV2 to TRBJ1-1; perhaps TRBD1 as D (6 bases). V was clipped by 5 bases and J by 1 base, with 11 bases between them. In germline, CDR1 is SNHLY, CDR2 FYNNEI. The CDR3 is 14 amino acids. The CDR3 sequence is CASSLGQRNTEAFF. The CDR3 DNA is TGTGCCAGCAGTCTCGGACAGAGGAACACTGAAGCTTTCTTT.

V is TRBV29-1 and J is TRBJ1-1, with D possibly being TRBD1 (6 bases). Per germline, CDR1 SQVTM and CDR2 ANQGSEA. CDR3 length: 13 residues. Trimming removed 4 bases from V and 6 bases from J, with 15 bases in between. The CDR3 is CSVVEGGGSEAFF. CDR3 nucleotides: TGCAGCGTTGTCGAAGGGGGGGGGTCTGAAGCTTTCTTT.

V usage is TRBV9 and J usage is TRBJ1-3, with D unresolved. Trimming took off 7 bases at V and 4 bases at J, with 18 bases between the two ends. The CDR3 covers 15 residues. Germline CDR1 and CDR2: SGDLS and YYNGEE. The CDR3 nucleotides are TGTGCCAGCCGGGCCGGAGGATCCGCCGGAAACACCATATATTTT. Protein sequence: CASRAGGSAGNTIYF.

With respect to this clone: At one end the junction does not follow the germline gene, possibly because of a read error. CDR3 in amino acids: CASSGGEQGVRWIF. In DNA, the CDR3 is TGTGCCAGCAGCGGAGGGGAACAGGGGGTAAGGTGGATCTTT. This chain uses TRBV5-4 with TRBJ1-1; 8 nucleotides align to TRBD1. CDR1 SGHNT and CDR2 YYREEE come from the germline V gene (reference sequence). There are 14 residues in the CDR3.

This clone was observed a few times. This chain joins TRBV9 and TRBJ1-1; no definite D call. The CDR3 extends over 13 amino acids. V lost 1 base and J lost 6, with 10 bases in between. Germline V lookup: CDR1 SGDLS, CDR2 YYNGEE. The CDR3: CASSVQEESEAFF. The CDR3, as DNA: TGTGCCAGCAGCGTACAGGAGGAGTCTGAAGCTTTCTTT.

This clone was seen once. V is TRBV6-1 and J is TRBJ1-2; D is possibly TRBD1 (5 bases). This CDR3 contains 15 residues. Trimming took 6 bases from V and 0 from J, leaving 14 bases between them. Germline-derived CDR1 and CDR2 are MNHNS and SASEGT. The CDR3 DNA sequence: TGTGCCAGCAGGACGACAGAATCGCCTAACTATGGCTACACCTTC. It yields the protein CASRTTESPNYGYTF.

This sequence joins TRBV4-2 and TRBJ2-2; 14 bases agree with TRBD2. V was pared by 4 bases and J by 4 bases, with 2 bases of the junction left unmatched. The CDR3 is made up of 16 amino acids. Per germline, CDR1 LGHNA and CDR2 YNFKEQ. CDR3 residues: CASSRLAGGPTGELFF. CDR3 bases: TGTGCCAGCAGCCGACTAGCGGGAGGGCCCACCGGGGAGCTGTTTTTT.

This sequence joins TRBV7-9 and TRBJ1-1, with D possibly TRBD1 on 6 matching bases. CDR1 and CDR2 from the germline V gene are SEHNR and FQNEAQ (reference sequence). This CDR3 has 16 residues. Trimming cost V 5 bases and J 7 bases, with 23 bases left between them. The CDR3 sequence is CASSQAPRGPSSEAFF. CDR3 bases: TGTGCCAGCAGCCAGGCACCCAGGGGACCATCAAGTGAAGCTTTCTTT.